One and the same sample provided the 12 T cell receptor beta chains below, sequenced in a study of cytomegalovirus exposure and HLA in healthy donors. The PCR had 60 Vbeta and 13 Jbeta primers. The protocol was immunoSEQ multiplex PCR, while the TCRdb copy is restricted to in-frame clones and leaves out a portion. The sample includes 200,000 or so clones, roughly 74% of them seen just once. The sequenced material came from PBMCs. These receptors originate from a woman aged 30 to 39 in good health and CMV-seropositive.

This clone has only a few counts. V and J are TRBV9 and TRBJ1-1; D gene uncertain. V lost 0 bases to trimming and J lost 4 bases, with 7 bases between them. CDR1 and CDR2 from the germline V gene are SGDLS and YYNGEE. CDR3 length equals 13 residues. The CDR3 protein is CASSVDLATEAFF. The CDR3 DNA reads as TGTGCCAGCAGCGTAGATTTGGCCACTGAAGCTTTCTTT.

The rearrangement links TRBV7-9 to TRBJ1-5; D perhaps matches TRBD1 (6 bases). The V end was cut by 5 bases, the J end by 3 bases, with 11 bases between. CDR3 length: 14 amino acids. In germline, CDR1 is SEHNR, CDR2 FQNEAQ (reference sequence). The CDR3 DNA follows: TGTGCCAGCAGCCAGGGGCAGTACAATCAGCCCCAGCATTTT. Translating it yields CASSQGQYNQPQHF.

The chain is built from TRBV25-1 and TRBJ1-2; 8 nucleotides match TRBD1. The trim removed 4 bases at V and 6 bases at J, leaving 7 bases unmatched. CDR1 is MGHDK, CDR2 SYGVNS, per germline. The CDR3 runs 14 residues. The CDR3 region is CASSATGQGHGYTF. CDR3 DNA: TGTGCCAGCAGTGCAACTGGACAGGGCCATGGCTACACCTTC.

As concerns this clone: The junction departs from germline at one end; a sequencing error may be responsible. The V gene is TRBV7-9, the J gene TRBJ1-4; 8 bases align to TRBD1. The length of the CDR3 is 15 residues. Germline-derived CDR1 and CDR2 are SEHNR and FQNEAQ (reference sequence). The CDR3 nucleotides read TGTTCCAGCAGCTTAGCTCACCGGGACAGGGAAAAACTGTTTTTT. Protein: CSSSLAHRDREKLFF. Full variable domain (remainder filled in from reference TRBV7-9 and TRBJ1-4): DTGVSQNPRHKITKRGQNVTFRCDPISEHNRLYWYRQTLGQGPEFLTYFQNEAQLEKSRLLSDRFSAERPKGSFSTLEIQRTEQGDSAMYLCSSSLAHRDREKLFFGSGTQLSVL.

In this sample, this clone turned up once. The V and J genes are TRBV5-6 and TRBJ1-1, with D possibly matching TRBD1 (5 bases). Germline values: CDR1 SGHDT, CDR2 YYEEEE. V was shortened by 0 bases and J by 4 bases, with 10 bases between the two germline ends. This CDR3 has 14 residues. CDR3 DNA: TGTGCCAGCAGCTTGGTGGGGGACTTCACTGAAGCTTTCTTT. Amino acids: CASSLVGDFTEAFF.

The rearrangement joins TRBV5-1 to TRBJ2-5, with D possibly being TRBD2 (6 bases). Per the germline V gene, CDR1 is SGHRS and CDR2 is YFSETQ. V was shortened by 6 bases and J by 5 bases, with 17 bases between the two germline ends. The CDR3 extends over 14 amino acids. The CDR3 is CASTPMGLSETQYF. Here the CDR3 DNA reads TGCGCCAGCACCCCAATGGGACTTTCTGAGACCCAGTACTTC.

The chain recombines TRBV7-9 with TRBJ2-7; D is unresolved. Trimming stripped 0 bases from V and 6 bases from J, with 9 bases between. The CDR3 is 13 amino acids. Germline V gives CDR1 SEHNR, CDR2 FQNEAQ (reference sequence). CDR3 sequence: CASSLARLGEQYF. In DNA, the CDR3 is TGTGCCAGCAGCTTAGCCCGACTCGGCGAGCAGTACTTC. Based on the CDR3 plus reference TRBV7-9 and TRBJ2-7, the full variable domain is DTGVSQNPRHKITKRGQNVTFRCDPISEHNRLYWYRQTLGQGPEFLTYFQNEAQLEKSRLLSDRFSAERPKGSFSTLEIQRTEQGDSAMYLCASSLARLGEQYFGPGTRLTVT.

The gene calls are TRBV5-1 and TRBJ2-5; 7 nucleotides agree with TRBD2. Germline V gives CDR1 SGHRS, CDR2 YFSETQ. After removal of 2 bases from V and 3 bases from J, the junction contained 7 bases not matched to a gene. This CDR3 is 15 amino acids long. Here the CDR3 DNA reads TGCGCCAGCAGCTTAGGCGGGAGACGAGAAGAGACCCAGTACTTC. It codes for CASSLGGRREETQYF.

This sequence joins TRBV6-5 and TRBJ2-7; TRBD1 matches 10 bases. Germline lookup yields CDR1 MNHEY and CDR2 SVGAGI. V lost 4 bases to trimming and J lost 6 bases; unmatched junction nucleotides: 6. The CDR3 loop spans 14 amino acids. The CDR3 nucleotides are TGTGCCAGCAGTTCCGGGACAGGGGCGTTCGAGCAGTACTTC. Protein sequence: CASSSGTGAFEQYF.

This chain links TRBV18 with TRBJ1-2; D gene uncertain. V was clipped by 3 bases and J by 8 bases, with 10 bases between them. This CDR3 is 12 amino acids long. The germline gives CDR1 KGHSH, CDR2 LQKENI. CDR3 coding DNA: TGTGCCAGCTCACCGGCAGGCTGGGGCTACACCTTC. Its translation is CASSPAGWGYTF.

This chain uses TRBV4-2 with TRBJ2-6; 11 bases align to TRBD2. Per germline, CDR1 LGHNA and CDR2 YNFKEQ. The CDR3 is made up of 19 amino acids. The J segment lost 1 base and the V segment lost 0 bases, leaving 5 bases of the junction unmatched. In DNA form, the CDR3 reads TGTGCCAGCAGCCAAGAATCCCCTAGCGGGAGGTCTGGGGCCAACGTCCTGACTTTC. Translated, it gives CASSQESPSGRSGANVLTF.

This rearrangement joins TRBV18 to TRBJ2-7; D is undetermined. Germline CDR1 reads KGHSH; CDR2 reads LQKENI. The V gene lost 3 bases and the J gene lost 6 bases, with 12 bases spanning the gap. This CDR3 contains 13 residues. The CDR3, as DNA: TGTGCCAGCTCACCCTCCGTCTCGTCCGAGCAGTACTTC. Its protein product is CASSPSVSSEQYF. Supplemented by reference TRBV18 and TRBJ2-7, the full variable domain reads NAGVMQNPRHLVRRRGQEARLRCSPMKGHSHVYWYRQLPEEGLKFMVYLQKENIIDESGMPKERFSAEFPKEGPSILRIQQVVRGDSAAYFCASSPSVSSEQYFGPGTRLTVT.